The 25 T cell receptor beta chains below were found in one sample sequenced in a study of shared clonotypes between healthy human individuals. Sequencing used immunoSEQ multiplex PCR; TCRdb keeps in-frame clones, though not all of them. Counted here are fewer than 850,000 clones, roughly 88% occurring once; the ten biggest clones make up 30% to 35%. Specimen: memory CD8+ T cells from PBMCs. The subset: CD45RO+ cells pooled with CCR7-negative TemRA cells. All receptors come from a man aged 18 to 30 in good health. Some clones in this sample may be carry-over from other donors' samples.

This chain joins TRBV4-1 and TRBJ2-1; D might be TRBD2 (6 bases). The length of the CDR3 is 16 residues. V was cut by 4 bases and J by 1 base, with 14 bases left in between. Germline values: CDR1 MGHRA, CDR2 YSYEKL. The CDR3 sequence is CASSPPDGGSYNEQFF. In nucleotides, the CDR3 is TGCGCCAGCAGCCCGCCGGACGGGGGATCCTACAATGAGCAGTTCTTC.

The V call is TRBV27, the J call TRBJ1-1; no reliable D call. Germline CDR1 is MNHEY and CDR2 is SMNVEV (reference sequence). The V end was cut by 4 bases, the J end by 6 bases, with 12 bases between. CDR3 length equals 13 residues. The CDR3: CASSYLGSSEAFF. For the CDR3, the DNA is TGTGCCAGCAGTTACCTCGGGAGCTCTGAAGCTTTCTTT.

J is TRBJ1-5 and V is TRBV15; maybe TRBD1 (5 bases). CDR1 is LNHNV, CDR2 YYDKDF, per germline (reference sequence). This CDR3 comprises 16 residues. V dropped 3 bases and J dropped 0 bases, with 12 bases sitting between them. CDR3 DNA sequence: TGTGCCACCAGCAGTGGGGGAGCGTTTAGCAATCAGCCCCAGCATTTT. Translation: CATSSGGAFSNQPQHF.

The chain combines TRBV30 with TRBJ2-3, with D perhaps matching TRBD2 (5 bases). Germline CDR1 reads GTSNPN; CDR2 reads SVGIG (reference sequence). Trimming stripped 2 bases from V and 7 bases from J, with 10 bases between. This CDR3 comprises 12 residues. In DNA, the CDR3 is TGTGCCTGGAGTCCGGACTTAAATACGCAGTATTTT. Translation gives CAWSPDLNTQYF.

This chain joins TRBV9 and TRBJ1-3; D is unresolved. Germline values: CDR1 SGDLS, CDR2 YYNGEE. The CDR3 totals 12 residues. V dropped 1 base and J dropped 4 bases, with 3 bases sitting between them. The CDR3: CASSVNGNTIYF. In DNA, the CDR3 is TGTGCCAGCAGCGTAAACGGAAACACCATATATTTT. The variable domain in full, completed from reference TRBV9 and TRBJ1-3, reads DSGVTQTPKHLITATGQRVTLRCSPRSGDLSVYWYQQSLDQGLQFLIQYYNGEERAKGNILERFSAQQFPDLHSELNLSSLELGDSALYFCASSVNGNTIYFGEGSWLTVV.

J is TRBJ1-5 and V is TRBV6-5; no firm D call. CDR3 size: 12 residues. V was clipped by 6 bases and J by 7 bases, with 10 bases between them. In germline, CDR1 is MNHEY, CDR2 SVGAGI. DNA of the CDR3: TGTGCCAGCAGCCCGGCGGGGCAGCCCCAGCATTTT. Its translation: CASSPAGQPQHF.

The chain employs TRBV2 and TRBJ1-2, with D unclear. V lost 7 bases and J lost 2, with 5 bases in between. Germline CDR1 reads SNHLY; CDR2 reads FYNNEI. The CDR3 spans 11 residues. The CDR3 region has the DNA TGTGCCAGCACGGGGAACTATGGCTACACCTTC. Protein product: CASTGNYGYTF.

The chain joins TRBV7-8 to TRBJ1-4, with unresolved D. Germline assignment: CDR1 SGHVS and CDR2 FQNEAQ. V lost 1 base and J 0 bases, leaving 24 bases between the germline ends. The CDR3 contains 21 residues. The CDR3 DNA sequence: TGTGCCAGCAGCTTAGTTTTTGGTTTTAGAGACTCATCCCCAACTAATGAAAAACTGTTTTTT. Amino acid sequence: CASSLVFGFRDSSPTNEKLFF.

J is TRBJ1-4 and V is TRBV6-5, with 7 bases that match TRBD1. Germline V gene data show CDR1 as MNHEY and CDR2 as SVGAGI. The CDR3 is 15 amino acids. J was trimmed by 3 bases and V by 6 bases; bases with no gene match: 7. The CDR3, as DNA: TGTGCCAGCAGCCAACTGACAGGGCCTAATGAAAAACTGTTTTTT. This translates into CASSQLTGPNEKLFF.

The J gene is TRBJ2-7, the V gene TRBV4-1, with a tentative D call TRBD2 (6 bases). Germline CDR1 reads MGHRA; CDR2 reads YSYEKL. This CDR3 has 15 residues. Between the trimmed V and J ends, which lost 2 bases and 2 bases, there was a span of 13 bases. CDR3 DNA: TGCGCCAGCAGCCAAATTATAGCGGCCACCTACGAGCAGTACTTC. It specifies CASSQIIAATYEQYF.

This clone was observed many times. Other DNA sequences in this sample translate to the same CDR3. V usage is TRBV27 and J usage is TRBJ1-1; D not resolved. Trimming took off 3 bases at V and 0 bases at J, with 8 bases between the two ends. The CDR3 is 14 residues long. The germline gives CDR1 MNHEY, CDR2 SMNVEV (reference sequence). The CDR3 reads CASSFGGMNTEAFF. The DNA for the CDR3 is TGTGCCAGCAGTTTTGGCGGAATGAACACTGAAGCTTTCTTT.

The chain links TRBV7-8 to TRBJ2-3; D is perhaps TRBD1 or TRBD2 (6 bases each). V lost 5 bases to trimming and J lost 5 bases, with 29 bases between them. This CDR3 spans 19 amino acids. Germline V gene sequence: CDR1 SGHVS, CDR2 FQNEAQ. The CDR3 DNA reads as TGTGCCAGCAGCAAGGGGGGTGTGGTACTACCTACATGGATAGATACGCAGTATTTT. Its translation is CASSKGGVVLPTWIDTQYF. The complete variable domain, with remaining parts taken from reference TRBV7-8 and TRBJ2-3, reads GAGVSQSPRYKVAKRGQDVALRCDPISGHVSLFWYQQALGQGPEFLTYFQNEAQLDKSGLPSDRFFAERPEGSVSTLKIQRTQQEDSAVYLCASSKGGVVLPTWIDTQYFGPGTRLTVL.

V and J are TRBV19 and TRBJ1-1; D unresolved. Trimming stripped 0 bases from V and 4 bases from J, with 6 bases between. This CDR3 contains 13 residues. Germline lookup yields CDR1 LNHDA and CDR2 SQIVND (reference sequence). Written as DNA, the CDR3 is TGTGCCAGTAGTATAGATCGCGGCACTGAAGCTTTCTTT. It specifies CASSIDRGTEAFF. Full variable domain (remainder filled in from reference TRBV19 and TRBJ1-1): DGGITQSPKYLFRKEGQNVTLSCEQNLNHDAMYWYRQDPGQGLRLIYYSQIVNDFQKGDIAEGYSVSREKKESFPLTVTSAQKNPTAFYLCASSIDRGTEAFFGQGTRLTVV.

This chain connects TRBV6-5 to TRBJ2-5; D gene unclear. V lost 10 bases to trimming and J lost 2 bases, with 14 bases between them. The CDR3 has 13 residues. Germline CDR1 is MNHEY and CDR2 is SVGAGI. CDR3 sequence reads: CATGVDWQETQYF. The CDR3 coding sequence is TGTGCCACCGGCGTAGATTGGCAAGAGACCCAGTACTTC.

V and J are TRBV28 and TRBJ1-5; D uncertain. The ends were cut back, 4 bases at V and 5 bases at J, with 9 bases in the middle. Germline V gives CDR1 MDHEN, CDR2 SYDVKM. The CDR3 is 13 residues long. CDR3 in DNA: TGTGCCAGCAGTTCAGGACGGTATCAGCCCCAGCATTTT. Protein sequence: CASSSGRYQPQHF.

A remark on this clone: This same CDR3 is encoded by further DNA sequences in the sample. This chain links TRBV27 with TRBJ2-7, with 7 bases aligning to TRBD2. The length of the CDR3 is 13 residues. V was clipped by 4 bases and J by 3 bases; unmatched bases: 3. Germline-derived CDR1 and CDR2 are MNHEY and SMNVEV (reference sequence). CDR3 DNA sequence: TGTGCCAGCAGTTACGGCGGGAGCTACGAGCAGTACTTC. Translated: CASSYGGSYEQYF.

This chain joins TRBV7-9 and TRBJ1-2, with no clear D. Germline V gene sequence: CDR1 SEHNR, CDR2 FQNEAQ (reference sequence). Trimming left V 8 bases short and J 5 bases short, with 18 bases between. The CDR3 runs to 14 residues. The CDR3 here is CASWSRGRPYGYTF. In DNA, the CDR3 is TGTGCCAGCTGGTCCCGAGGCCGACCGTATGGCTACACCTTC.

The chain employs TRBV27 and TRBJ1-4; 8 bases are shared with TRBD1. V lost 6 bases to trimming and J lost 3 bases; unmatched junction nucleotides: 15. The germline gives CDR1 MNHEY, CDR2 SMNVEV (reference sequence). This CDR3 has 18 amino acids. CDR3 DNA: TGTGCCAGCAGCCGCTACAGGGGGTTGAATTCAGCTAATGAAAAACTGTTTTTT. Translating it yields CASSRYRGLNSANEKLFF.

V usage is TRBV28 and J usage is TRBJ2-7; D is undetermined. CDR3 size: 14 residues. V lost 5 bases and J 5 bases, leaving 16 bases between the germline ends. The V gene's germline CDR1 is MDHEN and CDR2 SYDVKM. DNA for the CDR3: TGTGCCAGCAGTCACCAGAATCCCTTAGACGAGCAGTACTTC. Protein sequence: CASSHQNPLDEQYF.

The V gene is TRBV5-4, the J gene TRBJ2-3; 8 bases agree with TRBD2. V shed 1 base, J shed 5 bases, and the junction held 6 bases outside the gene matches. CDR3 size: 15 residues. Germline loops: CDR1 SGHNT, CDR2 YYREEE (reference sequence). CDR3 protein: CASSLREGGVDTQYF. The DNA of the CDR3 is TGTGCCAGCAGCTTGCGGGAGGGCGGGGTAGATACGCAGTATTTT. The whole variable domain, remainder taken from reference TRBV5-4 and TRBJ2-3, is ETGVTQSPTHLIKTRGQQVTLRCSSQSGHNTVSWYQQALGQGPQFIFQYYREEENGRGNFPPRFSGLQFPNYSSELNVNALELDDSALYLCASSLREGGVDTQYFGPGTRLTVL.

V usage is TRBV7-9 and J usage is TRBJ1-1; a weak D match, TRBD1 (5 bases). Germline CDR1 and CDR2: SEHNR and FQNEAQ (reference sequence). The CDR3 covers 14 residues. Trimming took off 5 bases at V and 4 bases at J, with 14 bases between the two ends. The CDR3 nucleotides read TGTGCCAGCAGCCCGCCGGGACGCAGCACTGAAGCTTTCTTT. The encoded protein is CASSPPGRSTEAFF.

The chain uses TRBV2 and TRBJ2-7, with 9 nucleotides matching TRBD1. V trimming: 3 bases; J trimming: 2 bases; junction bases outside the gene matches: 5. The CDR3 is 15 residues long. CDR1 is SNHLY, CDR2 FYNNEI, per germline. CDR3 sequence reads: CASSDPGQGTYEQYF. The CDR3 DNA follows: TGTGCCAGCAGTGACCCGGGACAGGGAACCTACGAGCAGTACTTC.

This chain uses TRBV5-1 with TRBJ2-7; D is perhaps TRBD2 (6 bases). The germline V gene encodes CDR1 SGHRS and CDR2 YFSETQ. The CDR3 spans 18 residues. Trimming removed 0 bases at V and 0 bases at J, with 19 bases between. DNA for the CDR3: TGCGCCAGCAGCTTGGGATTGCTTTGGGACTCTCCCTCCTACGAGCAGTACTTC. Translated, it gives CASSLGLLWDSPSYEQYF.

The V call is TRBV11-3, the J call TRBJ1-4, with D unresolved. The CDR3 loop spans 15 amino acids. Germline-derived CDR1 and CDR2 are SGHNT and YENEEA. V was pared by 5 bases and J by 2 bases, with 12 bases between. The CDR3 DNA reads TGTGCCAGCAGCCGTCGGACCTTCACTAATGAAAAACTGTTTTTT. Residues: CASSRRTFTNEKLFF.

This clone was observed at least ten times. Here the CDR3 reads CASSDRRTLSSYEQYF. The DNA for the CDR3 is TGTGCCAGTAGCGACAGGCGGACCCTGAGCTCCTACGAGCAGTACTTC. The gene calls are TRBV19 and TRBJ2-7; TRBD1 is a possible D gene (6 bases). CDR3 length equals 16 residues. Trimming cost V 6 bases and J 0 bases, with 18 bases left between them. Germline values: CDR1 LNHDA, CDR2 SQIVND (reference sequence).